The rows below give T cell receptor beta chains drawn from one sample of a study of shared T cell receptors in the human thymus. Sequencing used immunoSEQ multiplex PCR; TCRdb keeps in-frame clones, though not all of them. In the table there are some 400,000 clones, approximately 95% of which are singletons. Material for sequencing was thymocytes. These receptors all come from a human donor. CDR3s include the opening cysteine and the closing phenylalanine or tryptophan. Fields, in order: V gene, CDR3 protein.

V: TRBV19
CDR3: CASSHPTLTDTQYF

V: TRBV5-4
CDR3: CASSRMGAGGAGLGTDTQYF

V: TRBV5-4
CDR3: CASRGRTEAFF

V: TRBV19
CDR3: CASSTGGGKLFF

V: TRBV4-3
CDR3: CASTDRRTGYNEQFF

V: TRBV19
CDR3: CASSHVAGEDEKLFF

V: TRBV4-3
CDR3: CASSQDTEGADEKLFF

V: TRBV5-4
CDR3: CASSFHGYNSPLHF

V: TRBV19
CDR3: CASSLTRTSGPYNEQFF

V: TRBV10-3
CDR3: CAITLMTGGLGTVTDTQYF

V: TRBV28
CDR3: CASTLGGQPQHF

V: TRBV9
CDR3: CASSGRTARRGPSPPSPEAFF

V: TRBV10-3
CDR3: CAIRLYRVKYGYTF

V: TRBV5-6
CDR3: CASRGAGGPDTGELFF

V: TRBV23-1
CDR3: CASSHTGQGYEQYF

V: TRBV29-1
CDR3: CSVAREDRENTEAFF

V: TRBV2
CDR3: CASSPGYNEKLFF

V: TRBV2
CDR3: CASSEQGAPSNQPQHF

V: TRBV11-2
CDR3: CASSFNPSDRGTYGYTF

V: TRBV7-9
CDR3: CASSRDRGGGYTF

V: TRBV2
CDR3: CASSERGTGDRTSASYEQYF

V: TRBV30
CDR3: CAWSAPGGKIEKDTEAFF

V: TRBV7-3
CDR3: CASSSTGGGRTEAFF

V: TRBV6-5
CDR3: CASSYSVAGHDGYTF

V: TRBV27
CDR3: CASSLFASGSLSCTYNEQFF

V: TRBV27
CDR3: CASSLSREGSGVDTQYF

V: TRBV29-1
CDR3: CSVETGGTDTQYF

V: TRBV6-5
CDR3: CASRARGYLNYGYTF

V: TRBV7-8
CDR3: CASSLARTSGRRGEKETQYF

V: TRBV7-2
CDR3: CASSHPRGQGYTEAFF

V: TRBV27
CDR3: CASSSMGQFNTEAFF

V: TRBV6-1
CDR3: CASSDPHQRRNTGELFF

V: TRBV27
CDR3: CASASSGRKQFF

V: TRBV7-9
CDR3: CASSLLAGQFF

V: TRBV6-1
CDR3: CASSGGETGGELFF

V: TRBV28
CDR3: CASSPPGGGVPEAFF

V: TRBV2
CDR3: CASTTAEAKNIQYF

V: TRBV18
CDR3: CASSARARGYGYTF

V: TRBV6-1
CDR3: CASSEAGDGVRGYSGNTIYF

V: TRBV21-1
CDR3: CASSKPRRVNSGANVLTF

V: TRBV10-3
CDR3: CAISEGTGRSYEQYF

V: TRBV7-9
CDR3: CASSKRFWTGDEKLFF

V: TRBV5-4
CDR3: CASSRARGDKNIQYF

V: TRBV27
CDR3: CASSLSQSGSSYNEQFF

V: TRBV19
CDR3: CASSPDRGQETQYF

V: TRBV5-6
CDR3: CASSLGGSSYNEQFF

V: TRBV5-6
CDR3: CASSLESGRPSYEQYF

V: TRBV28
CDR3: CASSLIPDVYNEQFF

V: TRBV30
CDR3: CAWSGGPQEQFF

V: TRBV6-1
CDR3: CASSEALTGAVGELFF

V: TRBV10-2
CDR3: CASSESGTSHEQYF